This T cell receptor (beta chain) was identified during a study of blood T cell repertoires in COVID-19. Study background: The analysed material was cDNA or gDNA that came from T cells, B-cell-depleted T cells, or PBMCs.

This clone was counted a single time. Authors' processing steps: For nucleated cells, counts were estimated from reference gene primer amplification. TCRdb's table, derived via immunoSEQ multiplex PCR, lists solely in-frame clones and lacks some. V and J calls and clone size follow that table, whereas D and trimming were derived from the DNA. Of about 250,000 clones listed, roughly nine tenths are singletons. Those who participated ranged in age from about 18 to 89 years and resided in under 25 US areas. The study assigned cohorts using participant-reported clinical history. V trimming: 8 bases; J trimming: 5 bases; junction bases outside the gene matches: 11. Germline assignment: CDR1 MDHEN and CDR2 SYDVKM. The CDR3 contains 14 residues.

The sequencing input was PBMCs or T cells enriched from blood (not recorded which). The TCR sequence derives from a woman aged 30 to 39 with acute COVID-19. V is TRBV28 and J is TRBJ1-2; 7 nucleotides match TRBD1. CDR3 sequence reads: CASQETGWGYGYTF. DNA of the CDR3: TGTGCCAGCCAAGAGACAGGGTGGGGGTATGGCTACACCTTC.